These 15 T cell receptor beta chains share one sample of origin, sequenced in a study of T cell changes during pregnancy in multiple sclerosis. Data came from immunoSEQ multiplex PCR; TCRdb stores just in-frame clones and leaves some out. The sample carries about 58,000 clones, about 90% recorded once. The sample in question was CD4+ T cells from peripheral blood mononuclear cells, obtained after pregnancy. The receptors were gathered from a female donor in good health, enrolled as a control in a pregnancy study.

V is TRBV30 and J is TRBJ1-1; 7 bases fit TRBD1. CDR1 is GTSNPN, CDR2 SVGIG, per germline (reference sequence). The CDR3 runs to 12 residues. V lost 8 bases to trimming and J lost 5 bases; unmatched junction nucleotides: 8. CDR3 amino acids: CARVTGKTEAFF. The CDR3 coding sequence is TGTGCCAGGGTGACAGGGAAGACTGAAGCTTTCTTT.

This chain joins TRBV15 and TRBJ1-1; D might be TRBD1 (6 bases). The CDR3 has 15 amino acids. The germline V gene has CDR1 LNHNV and CDR2 YYDKDF (reference sequence). V was shortened by 1 base and J by 3 bases, with 12 bases between the two germline ends. The CDR3 loop reads CATSRVGGRDTEAFF. DNA for the CDR3: TGTGCCACCAGCAGAGTCGGGGGGCGCGACACTGAAGCTTTCTTT. The entire variable domain, with the rest obtained from reference TRBV15 and TRBJ1-1, is as follows: DAMVIQNPRYQVTQFGKPVTLSCSQTLNHNVMYWYQQKSSQAPKLLFHYYDKDFNNEADTPDNFQSRRPNTSFCFLDIRSPGLGDTAMYLCATSRVGGRDTEAFFGQGTRLTVV.

The chain has TRBV7-2 and TRBJ1-4; D is unresolved. Germline V gene sequence: CDR1 SGHTA, CDR2 FQGNSA. The CDR3 covers 13 residues. The germline V and J ends were trimmed by 3 bases and 8 bases, with 10 bases remaining between them. CDR3 DNA sequence: TGTGCCAGCAGCTTTAAGAGGAGGGAAAAACTGTTTTTT. This encodes CASSFKRREKLFF.

The chain has TRBV18 and TRBJ2-5; D ambiguous. V shed 3 bases and J shed 4 bases, with 12 bases lying between them. Per germline, CDR1 KGHSH and CDR2 LQKENI. This CDR3 has 14 amino acids. The chain's CDR3 is CASSPPVTRETQYF. DNA of the CDR3: TGTGCCAGCTCACCCCCGGTTACCCGAGAGACCCAGTACTTC.

The chain has TRBV19 and TRBJ1-2, with D possibly matching TRBD1 (5 bases). Germline V gene data show CDR1 as LNHDA and CDR2 as SQIVND (reference sequence). The CDR3 has 14 residues. V was trimmed by 4 bases and J by 5 bases, leaving 14 bases between them. The CDR3 DNA reads TGTGCCAGTAGTACTCGCCAGGGATCGTATGGCTACACCTTC. Its translation: CASSTRQGSYGYTF.

The chain employs TRBV30 and TRBJ1-3, with a possible D match to TRBD1 (5 bases). The CDR3 is 14 residues long. The ends were cut back, 5 bases at V and 6 bases at J, with 17 bases in the middle. In germline, CDR1 is GTSNPN, CDR2 SVGIG (reference sequence). CDR3 bases: TGTGCCTGGGGATTATCAGGGAACATAAACACCATATATTTT. Amino acids: CAWGLSGNINTIYF.

The chain is built from TRBV5-6 and TRBJ1-2, with 7 bases fitting TRBD1. Germline CDR1 reads SGHDT; CDR2 reads YYEEEE. The CDR3 length is 13 residues. V was clipped by 5 bases and J by 7 bases; unmatched bases: 8. CDR3 protein: CASSQGGTFGYTF. The DNA for the CDR3 is TGTGCCAGCAGTCAAGGGGGCACCTTTGGCTACACCTTC.

In this sample, this clone turned up once. The J gene is TRBJ2-3, the V gene TRBV30; TRBD2 agrees at 11 bases. The germline CDR1 and CDR2 sequences are GTSNPN and SVGIG (reference sequence). The CDR3 is 15 residues long. V shed 5 bases, J shed 3 bases, and the junction held 7 bases outside the gene matches. CDR3 amino acids: CAWGTSGSWTDTQYF. The CDR3 DNA reads as TGTGCCTGGGGGACTAGCGGATCTTGGACAGATACGCAGTATTTT.

The rearrangement joins TRBV7-2 to TRBJ1-2; D is possibly TRBD1 (5 bases). This CDR3 is 13 amino acids long. V dropped 1 base and J dropped 3 bases, with 6 bases sitting between them. Germline V gives CDR1 SGHTA, CDR2 FQGNSA. CDR3 coding DNA: TGTGCCAGCAGCTTAGGGGGCGACTATGGCTACACCTTC. Its protein product is CASSLGGDYGYTF.

The V gene is TRBV19, the J gene TRBJ2-3, with a tentative D call TRBD1 (7 bases). V gave up 3 bases and J gave up 0 bases, with 16 bases separating them. Germline V gives CDR1 LNHDA, CDR2 SQIVND (reference sequence). The CDR3 consists of 17 residues. The CDR3 here is CASSIPRTGGSTDTQYF. CDR3 sequence (DNA): TGTGCCAGTAGTATCCCTCGGACAGGAGGGAGCACAGATACGCAGTATTTT.

The chain links TRBV11-2 to TRBJ1-1, with TRBD1 as a possible D gene (5 bases). Trimming removed 1 base from V and 1 base from J, with 7 bases in between. Per germline, CDR1 SGHAT and CDR2 FQNNGV. The CDR3 runs to 14 residues. The CDR3: CASSLVDRNTEAFF. CDR3 bases: TGTGCCAGCAGCTTAGTAGACAGGAACACTGAAGCTTTCTTT. Full variable domain (remainder filled in from reference TRBV11-2 and TRBJ1-1): EAGVAQSPRYKIIEKRQSVAFWCNPISGHATLYWYQQILGQGPKLLIQFQNNGVVDDSQLPKDRFSAERLKGVDSTLKIQPAKLEDSAVYLCASSLVDRNTEAFFGQGTRLTVV.

The DNA for the CDR3 is TGTGCCAGCAGTGATAACCCTAGAGGGGGCCTAGTCGAAGCTTTCTTT. Translation gives CASSDNPRGGLVEAFF. This sequence joins TRBV6-4 and TRBJ1-1, with 7 nucleotides matching TRBD1. V was pared by 3 bases and J by 8 bases, with 15 bases of the junction left unmatched. Germline loops: CDR1 MRHNA, CDR2 SNTAGT. The CDR3 has 16 residues.

The chain is built from TRBV12-5 and TRBJ2-1; D not resolved. Trimming left V 7 bases short and J 5 bases short, with 36 bases between. This CDR3 has 21 residues. Per the germline V gene, CDR1 is LGHNT and CDR2 is FRNRAP. The CDR3 bases are TGTGCTAGTGCCCCCTCACCGGGTTTTCAATACTCGTCGCGCTCACACAATGAGCAGTTCTTC. It specifies CASAPSPGFQYSSRSHNEQFF.

This chain connects TRBV7-8 to TRBJ2-2; a weak D match, TRBD2 (6 bases). The CDR3 spans 16 residues. In germline, CDR1 is SGHVS, CDR2 FQNEAQ. Trimming left V 1 base short and J 6 bases short, with 15 bases between. This CDR3 reads CASSLGLARSAGELFF. DNA for the CDR3: TGTGCCAGCAGCTTAGGCCTAGCGAGGAGCGCCGGGGAGCTGTTTTTT.

This chain links TRBV4-3 with TRBJ1-1; 7 nucleotides line up with TRBD1. The CDR3 loop spans 15 amino acids. Germline V CDR1 and CDR2: LGHNA, YSLEER. V lost 3 bases, J lost 2 bases, and 6 bases stayed unmatched. The CDR3 loop is CASSQAQGVNTEAFF. In DNA, the CDR3 is TGCGCCAGCAGCCAGGCCCAGGGGGTTAACACTGAAGCTTTCTTT.